This TCR beta chain was obtained from a study of blood T cell repertoires in COVID-19. Study information: Collection of acute and convalescent COVID-19 samples took place in the United States, Italy and Spain. T cells, B-cell-depleted T cells, or PBMCs supplied cDNA or gDNA.

Methods used by the authors: Estimation of nucleated cell counts was performed using reference gene primer amplification. The data were produced by immunoSEQ multiplex PCR, yet TCRdb's version contains in-frame clones alone and is incomplete. D and trimming were read from the DNA, whereas the V and J calls and clone size are those reported in that table. The data contain 150,000 to 200,000 clones, about 83% of them singletons. CDR1 and CDR2 from the germline V gene are SNHLY and FYNNEI. The length of the CDR3 is 13 residues. Deletions cut 3 bases from V and 0 bases from J, with 5 bases between. Those enrolled in Seattle joined during active infection and were followed longitudinally afterward.

Specimen: peripheral blood. The origin of this receptor is an older woman with COVID-19, enrolled during active disease. This sequence joins TRBV2 and TRBJ1-1; D not resolved. CDR3 region: CASSDVVNTEAFF. The CDR3 region has the DNA TGTGCCAGCAGTGACGTCGTGAACACTGAAGCTTTCTTT.